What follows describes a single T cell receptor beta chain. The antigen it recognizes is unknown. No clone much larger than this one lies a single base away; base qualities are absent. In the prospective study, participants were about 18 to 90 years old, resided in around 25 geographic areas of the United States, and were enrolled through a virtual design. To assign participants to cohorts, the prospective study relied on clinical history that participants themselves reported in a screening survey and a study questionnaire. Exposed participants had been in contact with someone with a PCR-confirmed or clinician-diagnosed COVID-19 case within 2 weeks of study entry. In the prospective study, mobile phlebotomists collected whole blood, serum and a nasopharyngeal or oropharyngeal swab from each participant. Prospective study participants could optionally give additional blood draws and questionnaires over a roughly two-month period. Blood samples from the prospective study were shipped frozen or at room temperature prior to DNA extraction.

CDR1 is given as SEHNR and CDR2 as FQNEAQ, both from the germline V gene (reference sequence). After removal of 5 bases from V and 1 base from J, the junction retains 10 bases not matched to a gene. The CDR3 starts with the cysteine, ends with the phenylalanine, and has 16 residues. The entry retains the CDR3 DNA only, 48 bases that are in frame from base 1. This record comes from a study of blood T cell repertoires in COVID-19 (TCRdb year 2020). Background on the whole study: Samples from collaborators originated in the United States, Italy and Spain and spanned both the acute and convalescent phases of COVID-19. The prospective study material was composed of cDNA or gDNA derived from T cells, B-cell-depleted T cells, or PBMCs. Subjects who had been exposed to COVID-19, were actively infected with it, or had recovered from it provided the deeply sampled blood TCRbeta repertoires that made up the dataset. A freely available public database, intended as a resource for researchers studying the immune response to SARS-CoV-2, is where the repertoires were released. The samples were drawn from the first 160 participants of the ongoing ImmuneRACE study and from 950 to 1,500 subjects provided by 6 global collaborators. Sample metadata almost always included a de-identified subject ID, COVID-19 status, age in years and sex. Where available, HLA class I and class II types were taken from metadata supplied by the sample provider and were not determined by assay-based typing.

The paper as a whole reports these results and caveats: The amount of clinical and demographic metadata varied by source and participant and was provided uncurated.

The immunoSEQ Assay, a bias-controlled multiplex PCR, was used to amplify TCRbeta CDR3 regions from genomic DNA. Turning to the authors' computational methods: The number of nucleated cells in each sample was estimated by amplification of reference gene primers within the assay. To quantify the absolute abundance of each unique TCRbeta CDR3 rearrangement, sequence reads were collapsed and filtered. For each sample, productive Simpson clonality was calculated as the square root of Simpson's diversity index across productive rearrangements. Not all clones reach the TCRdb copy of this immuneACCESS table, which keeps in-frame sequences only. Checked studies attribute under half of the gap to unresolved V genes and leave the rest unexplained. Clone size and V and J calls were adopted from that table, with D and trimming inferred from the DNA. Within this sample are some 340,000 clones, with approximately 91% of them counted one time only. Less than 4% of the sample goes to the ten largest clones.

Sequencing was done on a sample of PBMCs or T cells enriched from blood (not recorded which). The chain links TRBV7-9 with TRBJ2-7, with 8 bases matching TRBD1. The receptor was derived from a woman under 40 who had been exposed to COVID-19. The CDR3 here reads CASSPPSGQVSYEQYF. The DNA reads TGTGCCAGCAGCCCACCCTCGGGACAGGTATCCTACGAGCAGTACTTC.